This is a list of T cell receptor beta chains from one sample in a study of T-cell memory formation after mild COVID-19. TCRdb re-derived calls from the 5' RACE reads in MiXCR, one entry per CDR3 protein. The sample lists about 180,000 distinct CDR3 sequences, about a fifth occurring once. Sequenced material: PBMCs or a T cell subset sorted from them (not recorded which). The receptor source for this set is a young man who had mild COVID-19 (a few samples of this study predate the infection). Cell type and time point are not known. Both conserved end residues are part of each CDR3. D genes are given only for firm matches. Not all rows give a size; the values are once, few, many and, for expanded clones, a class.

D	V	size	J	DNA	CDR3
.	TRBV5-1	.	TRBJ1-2	TGCGCCAGCAGCTTAGGGACATTTAACTATGGCTACACCTTC	CASSLGTFNYGYTF
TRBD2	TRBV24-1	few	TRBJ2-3	TGTGCCACCAGTGACACACTAGCGGGGGGGCCAGATACGCAGTATTTT	CATSDTLAGGPDTQYF
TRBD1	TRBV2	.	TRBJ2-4	TGTGCCAGCAGTACAACCGGGACAGGGAACATTCAGTACTTC	CASSTTGTGNIQYF
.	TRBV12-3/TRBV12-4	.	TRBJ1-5	TGTGCCAGCAGCCCCGGTGGCTCGATCAATCAGCCCCAGCATTTT	CASSPGGSINQPQHF
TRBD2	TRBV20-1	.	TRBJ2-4	TGCAGTGCTAGACGACCGGGACTAGCTGGAAACATTCAGTACTTC	CSARRPGLAGNIQYF
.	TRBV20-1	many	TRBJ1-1	TGCAGTGCCACAGGCGGAGGTTGGAACACTGAAGCTTTCTTT	CSATGGGWNTEAFF
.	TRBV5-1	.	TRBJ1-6	TGCGCCAGCAGCTTGGGTGCCGGAATGAGTGATTCACCCCTCCACTTT	CASSLGAGMSDSPLHF
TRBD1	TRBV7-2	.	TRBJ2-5	TGTGCCAGCAGCTTAGGTCATACAGGGGAAGAGACCCAGTACTTC	CASSLGHTGEETQYF
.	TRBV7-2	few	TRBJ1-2	TGTGCCAGCAGCTCTTTTCCCCCGACCGGTGGCTACACCTTC	CASSSFPPTGGYTF
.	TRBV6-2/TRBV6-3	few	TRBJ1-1	TGTGCCAGCAGTTACGACTGGAACACTGAAGCTTTCTTT	CASSYDWNTEAFF
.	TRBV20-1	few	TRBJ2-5	TGCAGTGCTAGCGGGGTTGGGGGGACCCAGTACTTC	CSASGVGGTQYF
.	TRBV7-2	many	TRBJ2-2	TGTGCCAGCAGCTCCCAGGGTACCGGGGAGCTGTTTTTT	CASSSQGTGELFF
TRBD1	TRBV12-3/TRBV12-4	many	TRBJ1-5	TGTGCCAGCAGCTTACAGGGGAATCAGCCCCAGCATTTT	CASSLQGNQPQHF
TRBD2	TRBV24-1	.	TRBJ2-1	TGTGCCACCAGTGCCGCAAGCGGGGGCTGGAATGAGCAGTTCTTC	CATSAASGGWNEQFF
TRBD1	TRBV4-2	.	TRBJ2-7	TGTGCCAGCAGCCCCACGGGACAGGGGGTTTTTCCGTACTTC	CASSPTGQGVFPYF
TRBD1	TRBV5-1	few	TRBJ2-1	TGCGCCAGCCGCGGACAGGGGGCCTCCTACAATGAGCAGTTCTTC	CASRGQGASYNEQFF
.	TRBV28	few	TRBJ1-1	TGTGCCAGCAGTTTATCCCAGGGCATGAACACTGAAGCTTTCTTT	CASSLSQGMNTEAFF
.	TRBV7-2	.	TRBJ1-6	TGTGCCAGCAGCACCCAGACAGCTGCTACTGGGTCACCCCTCCACTTT	CASSTQTAATGSPLHF
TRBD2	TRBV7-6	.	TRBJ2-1	TGTGCCAGCAGCCGTAGCGGGGGGCCTCCCTCGATGGATGAGCAGTTCTTC	CASSRSGGPPSMDEQFF
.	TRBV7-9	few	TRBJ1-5	TGTGCCAGCAGCGCCTTGGGCGCCCAGCATTTT	CASSALGAQHF
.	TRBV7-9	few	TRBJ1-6	TGTGCCAGCAGCCTGCGCTCCGTGTATCCAAATTCACCCCTCCACTTT	CASSLRSVYPNSPLHF
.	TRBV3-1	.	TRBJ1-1	TGTGCCAGCAGGGACAGAGTAATGAACACTGAAGCTTTCTTT	CASRDRVMNTEAFF
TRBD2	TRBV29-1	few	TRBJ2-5	TGCAGCGTTTCTCCGGCAGCGGGGGGGGAGACCCAGTACTTC	CSVSPAAGGETQYF
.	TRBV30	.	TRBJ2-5	TGTGCCTGGAGTGTTCGGGCGGGGCCCCAAGAGACCCAGTACTTC	CAWSVRAGPQETQYF
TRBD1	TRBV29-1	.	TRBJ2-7	TGCAGCGGAGGACAGGGGGCCTACGAGCAGTACTTC	CSGGQGAYEQYF
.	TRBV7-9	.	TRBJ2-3	TGTGCCAGCAGCTTAGCGGAGGCCACAGATACGCAGTATTTT	CASSLAEATDTQYF
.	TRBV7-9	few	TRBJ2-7	TGTGCCAGCAGCTTAAATCCGGCGGGGTATAAGGAGCAGTACTTC	CASSLNPAGYKEQYF
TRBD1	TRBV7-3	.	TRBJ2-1	TGTGCCAGCAGCTTAGAGGGACAGGGCTACAATGAGAAGTTCTTC	CASSLEGQGYNEKFF
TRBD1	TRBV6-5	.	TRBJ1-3	TGTGCCAGCAGCCCTGACAGGGGTGAAGGAAACACCATATATTTT	CASSPDRGEGNTIYF
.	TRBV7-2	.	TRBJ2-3	TGTGCCAGCAGCTTAAGGGAGTCAGATACGCAGTATTTT	CASSLRESDTQYF
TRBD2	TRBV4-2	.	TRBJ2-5	TGTGCCAGCAGCAAGACTAGCGGGGAGTTGGAGACCCAGTACTTC	CASSKTSGELETQYF
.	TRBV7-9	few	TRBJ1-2	TGTGCCAGCGGCCATAGGGGGTTAGGCTACACCTTC	CASGHRGLGYTF
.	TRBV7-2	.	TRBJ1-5	TGTGCCAGCAGCTTAGGTCGGGGGCAGCCCCAGCATTTT	CASSLGRGQPQHF
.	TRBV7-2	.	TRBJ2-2	TGTGCCAGCAGCTTGGGAGGGACAGGAGGTAGCTCCGGGGAGCTGTTTTTT	CASSLGGTGGSSGELFF
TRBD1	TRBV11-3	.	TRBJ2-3	TGTGCCAGCAGCTTGGAGGGACAGGGCAGTGCGCAGTATTTT	CASSLEGQGSAQYF
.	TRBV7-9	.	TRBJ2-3	TGTGCCAGCAGCTTGGCTCTCGACTTTAGCACAGATACGCAGTATTTT	CASSLALDFSTDTQYF
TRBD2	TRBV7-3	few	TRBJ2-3	TGTGCCAGCAGCGCCAAGGTGGGACTAGCCCCAGATACGCAGTATTTT	CASSAKVGLAPDTQYF
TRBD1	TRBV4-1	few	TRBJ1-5	TGCGCCAGCAGCCCAGGACAGGGGAGGGATCAGCCCCAGCATTTT	CASSPGQGRDQPQHF
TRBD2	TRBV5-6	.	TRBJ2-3	TGTGCCAGCAGCCCACCCAGCGGGGGGGCCCCAGATACGCAGTATTTT	CASSPPSGGAPDTQYF
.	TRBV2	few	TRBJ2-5	TGTGCCAGCAGTGACAGGAGAGGAGAGACCCAGTACTTC	CASSDRRGETQYF
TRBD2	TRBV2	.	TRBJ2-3	TGTGCCAGCAGTACTAGCGGGGGAGATACGCAGTATTTT	CASSTSGGDTQYF
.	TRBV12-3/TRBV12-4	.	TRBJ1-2	TGTGCCAGCAGTTTAGAAATGGCCTATGGCTACACCTTC	CASSLEMAYGYTF
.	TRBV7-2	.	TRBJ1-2	TGTGCCAGCTCCCCGACAGTAGGGGCGGCGGCCACGGTTAACTATGGCTACACCTTC	CASSPTVGAAATVNYGYTF
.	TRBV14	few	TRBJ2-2	TGTGCCAGCAGCCGCGGGTCTCCGAACACCGGGGAGCTGTTTTTT	CASSRGSPNTGELFF
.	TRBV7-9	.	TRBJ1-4	TGTGCCAGCAGCTTATATGTTGGTGTCTCGGAGGGAAAACTGTTTTTT	CASSLYVGVSEGKLFF
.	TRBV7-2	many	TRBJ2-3	TGTGCCAGCAGCTTAAGGAGGTCGCCAGATACGCAGTATTTT	CASSLRRSPDTQYF
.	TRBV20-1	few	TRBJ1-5	.	CSAAPAGGNQPQHF
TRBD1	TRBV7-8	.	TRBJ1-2	TGTGCCAGCAGCTTATCACCGGGACAGGGGTTCTATGGCTACACCTTC	CASSLSPGQGFYGYTF
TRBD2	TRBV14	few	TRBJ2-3	TGTGCCAGCAGCCGGAATAGGGGACTACCCACAGATACGCAGTATTTT	CASSRNRGLPTDTQYF
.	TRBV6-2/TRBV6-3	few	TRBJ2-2	TGTGCCAGCAGTTACTCGATTGGGCCCGGGGAGCTGTTTTTT	CASSYSIGPGELFF
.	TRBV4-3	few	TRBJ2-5	TGCGCCAGCAGCCAGGCAAGCGAATTTGGGTTCGGAGAGACCCAGTACTTC	CASSQASEFGFGETQYF
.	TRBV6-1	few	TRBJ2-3	TGTGCCAGCAGTGGGGGGGGGCGGACAGATACGCAGTATTTT	CASSGGGRTDTQYF
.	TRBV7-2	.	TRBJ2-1	TGTGCCAGCAGCTCCAGGGCGGGGAATGAGCAGTTCTTC	CASSSRAGNEQFF
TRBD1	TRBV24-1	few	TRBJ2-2	TGTGCCACCAGTGATTCGAGGACAGGGGGAGAGGAGCTGTTTTTT	CATSDSRTGGEELFF
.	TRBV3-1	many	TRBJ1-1	TGTGCCAGCAGCCAAGGGAGAAACACTGAAGCTTTCTTT	CASSQGRNTEAFF
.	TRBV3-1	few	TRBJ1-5	TGTGCCAGCAGCCGAGGCAGGGTTAATCAGCCCCAGCATTTT	CASSRGRVNQPQHF
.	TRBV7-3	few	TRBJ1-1	TGTGCCAGCAGCGACCAACAGGCCTATGCTGGGAACACTGAAGCTTTCTTT	CASSDQQAYAGNTEAFF